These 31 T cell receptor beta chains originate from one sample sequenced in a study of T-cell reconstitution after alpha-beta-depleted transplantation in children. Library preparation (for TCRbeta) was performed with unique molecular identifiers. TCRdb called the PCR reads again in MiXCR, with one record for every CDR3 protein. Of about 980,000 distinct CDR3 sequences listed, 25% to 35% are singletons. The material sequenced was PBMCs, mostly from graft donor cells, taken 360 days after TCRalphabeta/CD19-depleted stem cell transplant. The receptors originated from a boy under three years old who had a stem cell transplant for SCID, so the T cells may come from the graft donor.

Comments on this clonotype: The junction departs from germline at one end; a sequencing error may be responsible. The CDR3 bases are TGTGCCAGCAGCTTAGGGCCCCACTACGAGCAGTACTTC. Translating it yields CASSLGPHYEQYF. The V call is TRBV12-3 or TRBV12-4, the J call TRBJ2-7, with D unresolved. The CDR3 is 13 amino acids.

CDR3 sequence (DNA): TGTGCCAGCTCCCGCTGGACGGGGGACACAGATACGCAGTATTTT. Its translation: CASSRWTGDTDTQYF. The chain joins TRBV5-5 to TRBJ2-3; D is possibly TRBD2 (6 bases). The germline V gene encodes CDR1 SGHKS and CDR2 YYEKEE (reference sequence). This CDR3 comprises 15 residues. V lost 7 bases and J 2 bases, leaving 17 bases between the germline ends.

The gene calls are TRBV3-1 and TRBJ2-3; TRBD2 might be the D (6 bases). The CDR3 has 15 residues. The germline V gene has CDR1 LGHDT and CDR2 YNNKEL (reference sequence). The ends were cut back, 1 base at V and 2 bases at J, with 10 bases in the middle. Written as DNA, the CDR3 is TGTGCCAGCAGCCAAGTAGGAGGGCCCACAGATACGCAGTATTTT. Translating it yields CASSQVGGPTDTQYF.

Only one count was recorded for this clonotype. The CDR3, as DNA: TGTGCCAGCAGACCAACCGGGACTAGCGAAGAGACCCAGTACTTC. Its protein product is CASRPTGTSEETQYF. The genes are TRBV6-2 or TRBV6-3 and TRBJ2-5, with 10 bases fitting TRBD2. CDR3 length equals 15 residues. From germline, CDR1 is MNHEY and CDR2 SVGEGT. With 6 bases clipped from V and 3 bases from J, the junction kept 7 bases outside the gene matches.

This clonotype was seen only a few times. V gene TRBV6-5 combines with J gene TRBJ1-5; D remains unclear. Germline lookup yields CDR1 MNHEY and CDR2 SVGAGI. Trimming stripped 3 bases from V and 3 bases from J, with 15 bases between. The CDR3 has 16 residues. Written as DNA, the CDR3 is TGTGCCAGCAGTTATGCATCCAGTCGGGACAATCAGCCCCAGCATTTT. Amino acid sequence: CASSYASSRDNQPQHF.

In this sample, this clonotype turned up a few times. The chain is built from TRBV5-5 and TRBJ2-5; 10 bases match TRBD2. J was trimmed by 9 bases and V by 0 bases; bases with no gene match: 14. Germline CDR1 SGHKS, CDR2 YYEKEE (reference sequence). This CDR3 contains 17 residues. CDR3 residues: CASSLVSLAGAAVSQYF. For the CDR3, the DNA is TGTGCCAGCAGCTTGGTTAGCCTAGCGGGGGCCGCCGTGTCCCAGTACTTC.

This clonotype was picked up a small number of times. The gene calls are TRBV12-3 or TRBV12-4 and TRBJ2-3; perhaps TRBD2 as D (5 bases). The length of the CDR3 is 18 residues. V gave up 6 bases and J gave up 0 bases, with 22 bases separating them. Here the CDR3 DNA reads TGTGCCAGCAGCTGTAATGGCGGGCAGTGCACTAGCACAGATACGCAGTATTTT. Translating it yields CASSCNGGQCTSTDTQYF.

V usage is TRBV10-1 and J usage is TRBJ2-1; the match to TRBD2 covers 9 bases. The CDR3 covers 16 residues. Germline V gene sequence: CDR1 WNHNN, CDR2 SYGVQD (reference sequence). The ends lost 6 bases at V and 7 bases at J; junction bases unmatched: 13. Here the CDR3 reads CASSPSGGGARNEQFF. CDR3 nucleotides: TGCGCCAGCAGCCCTTCCGGCGGGGGGGCGAGAAATGAGCAGTTCTTC.

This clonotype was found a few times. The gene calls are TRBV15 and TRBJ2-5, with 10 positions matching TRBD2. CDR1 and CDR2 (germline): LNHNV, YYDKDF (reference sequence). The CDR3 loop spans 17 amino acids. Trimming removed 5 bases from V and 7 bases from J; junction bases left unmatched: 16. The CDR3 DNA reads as TGTGCCACCAGCGGACCTAGCGGGGGACAAGTAATGACGACCCAGTACTTC. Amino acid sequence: CATSGPSGGQVMTTQYF.

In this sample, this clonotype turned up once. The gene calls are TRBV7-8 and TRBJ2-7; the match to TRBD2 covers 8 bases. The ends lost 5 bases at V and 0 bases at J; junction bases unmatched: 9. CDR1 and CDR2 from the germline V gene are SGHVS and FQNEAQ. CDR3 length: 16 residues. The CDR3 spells CASSQGLGLSSYEQYF. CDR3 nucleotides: TGTGCCAGCAGCCAGGGACTAGGGCTGAGCTCCTACGAGCAGTACTTC. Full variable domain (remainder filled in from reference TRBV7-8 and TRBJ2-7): GAGVSQSPRYKVAKRGQDVALRCDPISGHVSLFWYQQALGQGPEFLTYFQNEAQLDKSGLPSDRFFAERPEGSVSTLKIQRTQQEDSAVYLCASSQGLGLSSYEQYFGPGTRLTVT.

Here the CDR3 reads CASSPRGGLRTGELFF. The CDR3 DNA reads TGTGCCAGCAGCCCCAGGGGGGGCCTTCGGACCGGGGAGCTGTTTTTT. This rearrangement joins TRBV6-2 or TRBV6-3 to TRBJ2-2; D may be TRBD1 or TRBD2 (7 bases each). CDR1 MNHEY and CDR2 SVGEGT come from the germline V gene. The CDR3 is 16 residues long. Trimming left V 6 bases short and J 5 bases short, with 19 bases between.

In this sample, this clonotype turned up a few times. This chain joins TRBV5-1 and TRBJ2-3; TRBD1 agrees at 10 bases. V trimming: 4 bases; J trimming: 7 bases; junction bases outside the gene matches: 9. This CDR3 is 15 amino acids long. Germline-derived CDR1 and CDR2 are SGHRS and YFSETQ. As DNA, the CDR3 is TGCGCCAGCAGCACACCGGGACAGGGGAAGAATACGCAGTATTTT. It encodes CASSTPGQGKNTQYF.

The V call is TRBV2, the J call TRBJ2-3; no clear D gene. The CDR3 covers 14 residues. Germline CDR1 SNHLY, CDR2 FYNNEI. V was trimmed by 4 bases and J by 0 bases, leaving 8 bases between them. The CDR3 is CASSGWGSTDTQYF. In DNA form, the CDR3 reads TGTGCCAGCAGTGGATGGGGTAGCACAGATACGCAGTATTTT.

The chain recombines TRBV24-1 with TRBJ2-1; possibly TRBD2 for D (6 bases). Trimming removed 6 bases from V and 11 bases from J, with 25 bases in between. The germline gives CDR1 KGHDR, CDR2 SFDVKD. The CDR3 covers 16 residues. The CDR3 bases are TGTGCCACCAGTCCTGGGGGGAGTTCCTTGAGCCCCAAGCAGTTCTTC. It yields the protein CATSPGGSSLSPKQFF.

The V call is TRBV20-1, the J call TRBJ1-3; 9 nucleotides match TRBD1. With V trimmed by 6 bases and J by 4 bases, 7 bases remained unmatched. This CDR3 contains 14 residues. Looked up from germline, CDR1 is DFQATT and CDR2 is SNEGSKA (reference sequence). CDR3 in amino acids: CSAPRGTGGNTIYF. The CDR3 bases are TGCAGTGCGCCTAGAGGGACAGGGGGAAACACCATATATTTT.

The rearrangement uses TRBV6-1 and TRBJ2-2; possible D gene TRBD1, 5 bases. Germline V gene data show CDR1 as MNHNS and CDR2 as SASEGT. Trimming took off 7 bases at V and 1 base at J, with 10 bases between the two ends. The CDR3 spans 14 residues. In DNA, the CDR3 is TGTGCCAGCATGGGGCGTCGGAACACCGGGGAGCTGTTTTTT. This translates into CASMGRRNTGELFF.

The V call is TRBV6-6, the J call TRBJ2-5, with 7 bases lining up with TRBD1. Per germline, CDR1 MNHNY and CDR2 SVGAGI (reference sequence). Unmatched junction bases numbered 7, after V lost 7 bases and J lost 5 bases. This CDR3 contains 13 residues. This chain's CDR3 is CASKGAKTETQYF. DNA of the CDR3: TGTGCCAGCAAGGGGGCCAAAACGGAGACCCAGTACTTC.

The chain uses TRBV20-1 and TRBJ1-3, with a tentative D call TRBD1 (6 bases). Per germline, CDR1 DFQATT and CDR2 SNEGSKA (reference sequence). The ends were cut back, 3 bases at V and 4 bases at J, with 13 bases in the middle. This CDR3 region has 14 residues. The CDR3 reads CSARGAGTGNTIYF. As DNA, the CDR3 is TGCAGTGCTAGGGGGGCAGGGACAGGAAACACCATATATTTT.

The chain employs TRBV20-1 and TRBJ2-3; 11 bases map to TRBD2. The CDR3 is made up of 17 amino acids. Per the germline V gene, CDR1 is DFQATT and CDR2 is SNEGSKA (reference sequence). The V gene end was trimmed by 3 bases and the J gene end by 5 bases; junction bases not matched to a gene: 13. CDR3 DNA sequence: TGCAGTGCTAGTACGGTCTCACTAGCGGGGGAGGGAGATACGCAGTATTTT. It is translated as CSASTVSLAGEGDTQYF.

Here the CDR3 reads CASSLVVGETQYF. The CDR3 bases are TGTGCCAGCAGCTTAGTTGTTGGCGAGACCCAGTACTTC. The chain links TRBV7-2 to TRBJ2-5; D ambiguous. Germline CDR1 is SGHTA and CDR2 is FQGNSA. The CDR3 has 13 residues. V was pared by 1 base and J by 5 bases, with 8 bases between.

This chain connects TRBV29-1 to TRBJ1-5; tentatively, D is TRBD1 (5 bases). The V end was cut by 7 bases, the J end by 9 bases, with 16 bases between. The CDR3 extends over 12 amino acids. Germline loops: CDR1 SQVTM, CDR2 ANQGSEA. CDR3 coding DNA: TGCAGCGCGCGGGGCGGCTTAGGGCCCCAGCATTTT. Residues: CSARGGLGPQHF. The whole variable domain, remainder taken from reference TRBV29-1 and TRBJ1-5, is SAVISQKPSRDICQRGTSLTIQCQVDSQVTMMFWYRQQPGQSLTLIATANQGSEATYESGFVIDKFPISRPNLTFSTLTVSNMSPEDSSIYLCSARGGLGPQHFGDGTRLSIL.

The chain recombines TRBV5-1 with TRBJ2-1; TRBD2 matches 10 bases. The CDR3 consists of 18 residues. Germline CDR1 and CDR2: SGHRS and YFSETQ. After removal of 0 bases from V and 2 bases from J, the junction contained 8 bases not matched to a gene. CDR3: CASSLAGISGGPYNEQFF. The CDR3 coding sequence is TGCGCCAGCAGCTTGGCCGGGATTAGCGGGGGGCCCTACAATGAGCAGTTCTTC.

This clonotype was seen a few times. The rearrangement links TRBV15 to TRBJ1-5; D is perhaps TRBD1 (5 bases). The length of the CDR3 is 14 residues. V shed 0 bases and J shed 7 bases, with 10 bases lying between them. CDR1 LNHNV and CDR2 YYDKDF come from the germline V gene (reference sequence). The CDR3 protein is CATSRDRVGQPQHF. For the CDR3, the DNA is TGTGCCACCAGCAGAGACAGGGTGGGGCAGCCCCAGCATTTT.

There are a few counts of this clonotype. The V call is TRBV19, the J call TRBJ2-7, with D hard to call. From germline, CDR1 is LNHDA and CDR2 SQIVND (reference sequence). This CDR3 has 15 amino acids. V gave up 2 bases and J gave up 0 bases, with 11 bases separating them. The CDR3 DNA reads TGTGCCAGTAGTATATCGCCGGGCAGCTCCTACGAGCAGTACTTC. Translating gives CASSISPGSSYEQYF.

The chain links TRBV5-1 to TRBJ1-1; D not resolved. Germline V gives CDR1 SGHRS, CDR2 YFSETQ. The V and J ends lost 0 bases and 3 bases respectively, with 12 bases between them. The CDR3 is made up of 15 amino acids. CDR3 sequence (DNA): TGCGCCAGCAGCTTGGTAAGGGAGAGGGACACTGAAGCTTTCTTT. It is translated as CASSLVRERDTEAFF.

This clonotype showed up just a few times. CDR3 sequence reads: CASSPQTSRADTQYF. The CDR3 bases are TGTGCCAGCAGTCCTCAGACTAGCAGGGCAGATACGCAGTATTTT. V and J are TRBV12-3 or TRBV12-4 and TRBJ2-3; 7 nucleotides match TRBD2. V lost 5 bases and J lost 4; bases outside the gene matches: 9. The CDR3 extends over 15 amino acids.

CDR3 nucleotide sequence: TGTGCCAGTTACAGGGGCTCTAGCACAGATACGCAGTATTTT. Residues: CASYRGSSTDTQYF. The chain has TRBV28 and TRBJ2-3; the match to TRBD1 covers 7 bases. With 9 bases clipped from V and 0 bases from J, the junction kept 6 bases outside the gene matches. Germline CDR1 is MDHEN and CDR2 is SYDVKM. This CDR3 region has 14 residues.

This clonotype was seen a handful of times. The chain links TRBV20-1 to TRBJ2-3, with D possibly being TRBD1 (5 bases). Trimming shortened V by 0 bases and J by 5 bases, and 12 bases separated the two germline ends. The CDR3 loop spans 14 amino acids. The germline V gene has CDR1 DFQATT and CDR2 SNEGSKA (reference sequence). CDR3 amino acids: CSARDQGTGDTQYF. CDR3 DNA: TGCAGTGCTAGAGATCAGGGTACAGGAGATACGCAGTATTTT.

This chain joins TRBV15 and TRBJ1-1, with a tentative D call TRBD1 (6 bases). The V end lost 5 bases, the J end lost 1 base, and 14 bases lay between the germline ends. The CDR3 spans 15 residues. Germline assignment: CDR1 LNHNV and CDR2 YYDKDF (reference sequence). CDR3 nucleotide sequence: TGTGCCACCAGCGGCGGGGGGACACAGAACACTGAAGCTTTCTTT. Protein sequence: CATSGGGTQNTEAFF.

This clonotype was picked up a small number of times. The CDR3, as DNA: TGCAGTGCAAGTCCCGGGGCCCTAGCCAAAAACATTCAGTACTTC. Its translation is CSASPGALAKNIQYF. The chain carries TRBV20-1 and TRBJ2-4, with D tentatively TRBD1 or TRBD2 (5 bases each). CDR1 and CDR2 from the germline V gene are DFQATT and SNEGSKA (reference sequence). The CDR3 runs to 15 residues. V lost 6 bases and J 0 bases, leaving 15 bases between the germline ends.

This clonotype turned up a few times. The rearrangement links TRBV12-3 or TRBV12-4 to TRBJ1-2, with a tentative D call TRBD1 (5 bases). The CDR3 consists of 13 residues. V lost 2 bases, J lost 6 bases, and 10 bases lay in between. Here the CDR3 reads CASSLRGFHGYTF. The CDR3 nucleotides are TGTGCCAGCAGTTTACGGGGGTTTCATGGCTACACCTTC.